The 29 T cell receptor beta chains below come from one sample, sequenced in a study of T cell repertoires in cytomegalovirus infection. These receptors' targets are unknown. TCRdb independently ran MiXCR on the reads; one entry per CDR3 protein. In the table there are a few hundred thousand distinct CDR3 sequences, under 45% of which are singletons. Specimen: cultured PBMCs, collected from culture after CMV antigen stimulation. Every receptor here comes from a human donor in good health (CMV status not recorded). Some clones in this sample may be carry-over from other donors' samples.

J is TRBJ2-1 and V is TRBV20-1; TRBD2 agrees at 14 bases. The CDR3 is 16 amino acids. J gave up 3 bases and V 4 bases, and 5 bases lay outside the gene matches. Germline CDR1 DFQATT, CDR2 SNEGSKA (reference sequence). The CDR3 DNA reads TGCAGTGCTATCGGACTAGCGGGAGGCTTCTACAATGAGCAGTTCTTC. It specifies CSAIGLAGGFYNEQFF.

This clonotype was counted a few times. This chain joins TRBV15 and TRBJ2-7; 12 nucleotides agree with TRBD2. Trimming cost V 1 base and J 4 bases; bases outside gene matches: 5. The CDR3 sequence is 16 residues long. Germline V gene lookup returns CDR1 LNHNV and CDR2 YYDKDF (reference sequence). The CDR3 DNA reads as TGTGCCACCAGCAGAGGACTAGCGGGAGTAATGTACGAGCAGTACTTC. As protein: CATSRGLAGVMYEQYF.

This clonotype turned up a few times. DNA for the CDR3: TGTGCCAGCAGCTTGCGGCTAGCGGGAGGGCCTTTAGATACGCAGTATTTT. Encoded protein: CASSLRLAGGPLDTQYF. The chain carries TRBV7-2 and TRBJ2-3; 12 bases map to TRBD2. Germline V gives CDR1 SGHTA, CDR2 FQGNSA. V was clipped by 3 bases and J by 5 bases; unmatched bases: 9. This CDR3 has 17 amino acids.

This clonotype was found a few times. In nucleotides, the CDR3 is TGTGCCAGCAGTTACCAGGCAGGGGATAACTATGGCTACACCTTC. This translates into CASSYQAGDNYGYTF. The genes are TRBV6-5 and TRBJ1-2; perhaps TRBD1 as D (6 bases). Per the germline V gene, CDR1 is MNHEY and CDR2 is SVGAGI. The CDR3 totals 15 residues. Trimming cost V 2 bases and J 1 base, with 11 bases left between them.

The chain joins TRBV25-1 to TRBJ2-2, with D possibly TRBD2 on 5 matching bases. The germline V gene has CDR1 MGHDK and CDR2 SYGVNS. The CDR3 sequence is 14 residues long. V was pared by 2 bases and J by 2 bases, with 6 bases between. CDR3: CASSETGNTGELFF. In DNA, the CDR3 is TGTGCCAGCAGTGAAACGGGAAACACCGGGGAGCTGTTTTTT.

The V call is TRBV28, the J call TRBJ1-6; D is unresolved. Germline values: CDR1 MDHEN, CDR2 SYDVKM. V dropped 7 bases and J dropped 0 bases, with 13 bases sitting between them. The CDR3 length is 16 residues. The CDR3 sequence is CASKLTWGSYNSPLHF. The CDR3 coding sequence is TGTGCCAGCAAGCTGACTTGGGGCTCCTATAATTCACCCCTCCACTTT.

This chain connects TRBV19 to TRBJ1-2, with 7 positions matching TRBD1. From germline, CDR1 is LNHDA and CDR2 SQIVND (reference sequence). The CDR3 contains 13 residues. V was pared by 3 bases and J by 4 bases, with 2 bases of the junction left unmatched. The CDR3 coding sequence is TGTGCCAGTAGTATGGAGGGGGCCTATGGCTACACCTTC. Translated: CASSMEGAYGYTF.

This chain connects TRBV6-8 to TRBJ2-1; D is possibly TRBD2 (6 bases). The CDR3 loop spans 16 amino acids. The germline V gene has CDR1 MNHGY and CDR2 SAAAGT. V dropped 4 bases and J dropped 2 bases, with 15 bases sitting between them. CDR3: CASSSSRGGAYNEQFF. CDR3 bases: TGTGCCAGCAGTTCTAGCCGGGGAGGTGCCTACAATGAGCAGTTCTTC.

This clonotype was recorded many times. J is TRBJ1-5 and V is TRBV7-2; a possible D gene is TRBD1 (5 bases). The CDR3 runs 17 residues. The V gene lost 4 bases and the J gene lost 6 bases, with 22 bases spanning the gap. Looked up from germline, CDR1 is SGHTA and CDR2 is FQGNSA. The CDR3 loop reads CASSSPQGTGAGQPQHF. DNA for the CDR3: TGTGCCAGCAGCTCCCCACAAGGGACGGGAGCAGGTCAGCCCCAGCATTTT.

This CDR3 reads CASSFSEANYGYTF. The CDR3 DNA follows: TGTGCCAGCAGTTTCTCAGAAGCTAACTATGGCTACACCTTC. The V and J genes are TRBV12-3 or TRBV12-4 and TRBJ1-2; no clear D gene. The CDR3 runs 14 residues. Trimming shortened V by 3 bases and J by 0 bases, and 8 bases separated the two germline ends.

V is TRBV7-2 and J is TRBJ2-1; the match to TRBD2 covers 10 bases. The V segment lost 5 bases and the J segment 8 bases; nucleotides outside the gene matches: 6. Looked up from germline, CDR1 is SGHTA and CDR2 is FQGNSA. The CDR3 is 14 residues long. CDR3 bases: TGTGCCAGCAGCCCGAGCGGGGGGGCACATGAGCAGTTCTTC. Translating it yields CASSPSGGAHEQFF.

The CDR3 DNA sequence: TGCGCCAGCAGCCCTCGCAATCACAGGGGGGAGACCCAGTACTTC. This translates into CASSPRNHRGETQYF. The J gene is TRBJ2-5, the V gene TRBV4-3; TRBD1 agrees at 8 bases. The CDR3 is 15 amino acids. V gave up 4 bases and J gave up 5 bases; unmatched junction bases: 9. CDR1 is LGHNA and CDR2 is YSLEER in the germline V gene.

This clonotype was seen a few times. The J gene is TRBJ1-5, the V gene TRBV2; 7 bases are a match to TRBD1. Germline V gives CDR1 SNHLY, CDR2 FYNNEI. This CDR3 contains 15 residues. The trim removed 5 bases at V and 3 bases at J, leaving 7 bases unmatched. The CDR3 DNA sequence: TGTGCCAGCAGTACCCGAGGGGGCCTCAATCAGCCCCAGCATTTT. This gives the protein CASSTRGGLNQPQHF.

This clonotype was counted at least ten times. The chain is built from TRBV7-2 and TRBJ1-2; 7 bases line up with TRBD1. V dropped 4 bases and J dropped 5; count of bases not matched to a gene: 10. The CDR3 runs 15 residues. Germline CDR1 SGHTA, CDR2 FQGNSA. CDR3 sequence reads: CASSYTQGGPYGYTF. In nucleotides, the CDR3 is TGTGCCAGCAGCTACACCCAGGGGGGCCCTTATGGCTACACCTTC.

The J gene is TRBJ2-3, the V gene TRBV2, with 9 bases lining up with TRBD1. Germline V gene lookup returns CDR1 SNHLY and CDR2 FYNNEI. V gave up 6 bases and J gave up 7 bases; unmatched junction bases: 14. This CDR3 is 16 amino acids long. The DNA of the CDR3 is TGTGCCAGCAGCGATACCGGGGACAGGGTTTCAAATACGCAGTATTTT. It is translated as CASSDTGDRVSNTQYF.

This clonotype was seen only a few times. The V call is TRBV12-3 or TRBV12-4, the J call TRBJ1-6; a weak D match, TRBD1 (6 bases). This CDR3 contains 14 residues. V dropped 5 bases and J dropped 9 bases, with 14 bases sitting between them. CDR3 bases: TGTGCCAGCAGTCTAGGGGGTATGACTTCACCCCTCCACTTT. This encodes CASSLGGMTSPLHF.

This clonotype has ten or more counts. The chain joins TRBV24-1 to TRBJ2-2; tentatively, D is TRBD1 or TRBD2 (5 bases each). Germline assignment: CDR1 KGHDR and CDR2 SFDVKD. With 2 bases removed from V and 1 base from J, the gap between germline ends came to 10 bases. The CDR3 extends over 16 amino acids. The CDR3 region has the DNA TGTGCCACCAGTGATTCCGGGACCGGGAACACCGGGGAGCTGTTTTTT. Its protein is CATSDSGTGNTGELFF.

There are a few counts of this clonotype. The chain recombines TRBV7-2 with TRBJ2-6; no definite D call. The V and J ends lost 7 bases and 4 bases respectively, with 11 bases between them. Germline CDR1 is SGHTA and CDR2 is FQGNSA. The CDR3 loop spans 14 amino acids. The chain's CDR3 is CASMLTWGANVLTF. CDR3 DNA sequence: TGTGCCAGCATGCTGACCTGGGGGGCCAACGTCCTGACTTTC.

This chain connects TRBV7-2 to TRBJ2-1; 8 bases agree with TRBD2. V shed 0 bases, J shed 8 bases, and the junction held 6 bases outside the gene matches. The length of the CDR3 is 15 residues. Germline assignment: CDR1 SGHTA and CDR2 FQGNSA. The CDR3 DNA reads as TGTGCCAGCAGCTTAGCTACGGGAGGGCCATATGAGCAGTTCTTC. Encoded protein: CASSLATGGPYEQFF. Filled out from reference TRBV7-2 and TRBJ2-1, the complete variable domain reads GAGVSQSPSNKVTEKGKDVELRCDPISGHTALYWYRQSLGQGLEFLIYFQGNSAPDKSGLPSDRFSAERTGGSVSTLTIQRTQQEDSAVYLCASSLATGGPYEQFFGPGTRLTVL.

This clonotype was detected only a few times. The chain combines TRBV24-1 with TRBJ2-3; perhaps D is TRBD1 or TRBD2 (6 bases each). V was pared by 4 bases and J by 6 bases, with 22 bases between. Germline V lookup: CDR1 KGHDR, CDR2 SFDVKD. The CDR3 has 17 residues. The CDR3 bases are TGTGCCACCAGTGAACACTGGGGTGGGGGGCAAACGGATACGCAGTATTTT. This codes for CATSEHWGGGQTDTQYF.

This CDR3 is CASSPEQGANEKLFF. For the CDR3, the DNA is TGTGCCAGCTCACCGGAACAGGGGGCTAATGAAAAACTGTTTTTT. The rearrangement uses TRBV18 and TRBJ1-4; 8 nucleotides agree with TRBD1. From germline, CDR1 is KGHSH and CDR2 LQKENI. The CDR3 is 15 residues long. V lost 3 bases and J lost 3; bases outside the gene matches: 3. The full variable domain, completed using reference TRBV18 and TRBJ1-4, is NAGVMQNPRHLVRRRGQEARLRCSPMKGHSHVYWYRQLPEEGLKFMVYLQKENIIDESGMPKERFSAEFPKEGPSILRIQQVVRGDSAAYFCASSPEQGANEKLFFGSGTQLSVL.

This clonotype was recorded once. The CDR3, as DNA: TGTGCCAGCAATACAGGGATCACAGATACGCAGTATTTT. As protein: CASNTGITDTQYF. This chain joins TRBV6-6 and TRBJ2-3; tentatively, D is TRBD1 (6 bases). Trimming left V 7 bases short and J 2 bases short, with 10 bases between. The CDR3 sequence is 13 residues long. Per the germline V gene, CDR1 is MNHNY and CDR2 is SVGAGI (reference sequence).

The rearrangement joins TRBV6-6 to TRBJ2-1, with D perhaps matching TRBD1 or TRBD2 (5 bases each). Trimming cost V 3 bases and J 12 bases, with 15 bases left between them. CDR3 size: 13 residues. The V gene's germline CDR1 is MNHNY and CDR2 SVGAGI (reference sequence). For the CDR3, the DNA is TGTGCCAGCAGTTATGGTGGGGGTGTTGCGCAGTTCTTC. Protein: CASSYGGGVAQFF.

V and J are TRBV7-9 and TRBJ2-1; TRBD2 might be the D (6 bases). Trimming removed 4 bases at V and 9 bases at J, with 10 bases between. The CDR3 is 12 residues long. The germline gives CDR1 SEHNR, CDR2 FQNEAQ (reference sequence). CDR3 coding DNA: TGTGCCAGCAGCTCCGTGGGACTTGAGCAGTTCTTC. Translated, it gives CASSSVGLEQFF. Drawing the rest from reference TRBV7-9 and TRBJ2-1, the complete variable domain is DTGVSQNPRHKITKRGQNVTFRCDPISEHNRLYWYRQTLGQGPEFLTYFQNEAQLEKSRLLSDRFSAERPKGSFSTLEIQRTEQGDSAMYLCASSSVGLEQFFGPGTRLTVL.

V is TRBV7-2 and J is TRBJ2-5, with 7 bases that match TRBD1. In germline, CDR1 is SGHTA, CDR2 FQGNSA. CDR3 size: 14 residues. The ends lost 3 bases at V and 5 bases at J; junction bases unmatched: 6. Here the CDR3 reads CASSFRQGRETQYF. The CDR3 bases are TGTGCCAGCAGCTTCAGACAGGGCCGTGAGACCCAGTACTTC. Based on the CDR3 plus reference TRBV7-2 and TRBJ2-5, the full variable domain is GAGVSQSPSNKVTEKGKDVELRCDPISGHTALYWYRQSLGQGLEFLIYFQGNSAPDKSGLPSDRFSAERTGGSVSTLTIQRTQQEDSAVYLCASSFRQGRETQYFGPGTRLLVL.

This clonotype was counted only a few times. The rearrangement joins TRBV19 to TRBJ1-2; the D gene is possibly TRBD1 (5 bases). Germline V gene lookup returns CDR1 LNHDA and CDR2 SQIVND (reference sequence). CDR3 length: 15 residues. V was clipped by 5 bases and J by 4 bases, with 17 bases between them. This CDR3 is CASSPTQGRGYGYTF. As DNA, the CDR3 is TGTGCCAGTAGTCCGACCCAGGGCCGGGGCTATGGCTACACCTTC.

V gene TRBV5-5 combines with J gene TRBJ2-3, with a weak D call TRBD2 (6 bases). The CDR3 covers 15 residues. V lost 4 bases and J lost 0, with 12 bases in between. The germline V gene encodes CDR1 SGHKS and CDR2 YYEKEE (reference sequence). The CDR3 DNA follows: TGTGCCAGCAGCCGGGAGCCCTCTAGCACAGATACGCAGTATTTT. Translated: CASSREPSSTDTQYF.

This clonotype was detected a few times. CDR3 sequence reads: CATRGETGEADTQYF. DNA of the CDR3: TGTGCCACCAGGGGGGAGACAGGGGAAGCAGATACGCAGTATTTT. The chain has TRBV24-1 and TRBJ2-3; TRBD1 matches at 8 bases. Germline V gene lookup returns CDR1 KGHDR and CDR2 SFDVKD. The length of the CDR3 is 15 residues. V was pared by 7 bases and J by 4 bases, with 9 bases of the junction left unmatched.

This sequence joins TRBV7-2 and TRBJ2-4; 7 bases align to TRBD1. The ends lost 4 bases at V and 0 bases at J; junction bases unmatched: 3. The CDR3 is 15 residues long. Germline CDR1 reads SGHTA; CDR2 reads FQGNSA. The CDR3, as DNA: TGTGCCAGCAGCTCCACAGGGGTAGCCAAAAACATTCAGTACTTC. Translation gives CASSSTGVAKNIQYF.